A selection of T cell receptor beta chains follows, all from one sample in a study of monozygotic twins with inflammatory bowel disease. Following a re-call of the 5' RACE reads, TCRdb has one entry per CDR3 protein and lacks DNA. The table lists more than 300,000 distinct CDR3 sequences. The source material was blood. The receptors come from a human donor with ulcerative colitis or Crohn's disease, or a healthy co-twin of an affected twin (not recorded which). The CDR3 runs from the conserved cysteine through the conserved F or W.

j_call | v_call | cdr3_aa
TRBJ1-5 | TRBV19 | CATAYSGTGVNQPQHF
TRBJ2-5 | TRBV5-1 | CASRWVVSETQYF
TRBJ1-4 | TRBV6-1 | CASSGHTKEEKLFF
TRBJ1-1 | TRBV7-6 | CASSLAVYRETSEAFF
TRBJ2-4 | TRBV6-1 | CASSVHFREDIQYF
TRBJ1-2 | TRBV7-3 | CASSPQGQGIYGYTF
TRBJ2-4 | TRBV19 | CASSIDQEVGIQYF
TRBJ2-7 | TRBV15 | CATSRERGGYYEQYF
TRBJ2-5 | TRBV14 | CASSQGLAGSYQETQYF
TRBJ2-4 | TRBV6-5 | CASISGLGKNIQYF
TRBJ2-4 | TRBV20-1 | CSAWGGVKNIQYF
TRBJ2-4 | TRBV18 | CASSPRGGLTKNIQYF
TRBJ2-7 | TRBV4-3 | CASSQDGTGVPYEQYF
TRBJ2-1 | TRBV7-2 | CASSLQVGEQFF
TRBJ1-6 | TRBV5-4 | CASSFGNGVNSPLHF
TRBJ2-2 | TRBV4-3 | CASSQEGGENTGELFF
TRBJ2-4 | TRBV27 | CASSLEGRGNIQYF
TRBJ2-1 | TRBV20-1 | CSAGTSGHEQFF
TRBJ2-4 | TRBV12-3/TRBV12-4 | CASTPRGLITAKNIQYF
TRBJ1-6 | TRBV28 | CASSFSGTGSYNSPLHF
TRBJ1-3 | TRBV12-3/TRBV12-4 | CASSLLTGTGNTIYF
TRBJ1-6 | TRBV7-2 | CASSLIRGMAYNSPLHF
TRBJ2-3 | TRBV6-1 | CASSEAMGEAQYF
TRBJ2-7 | TRBV20-1 | CSARDGTRTHEQYF
TRBJ1-1 | TRBV12-3/TRBV12-4 | CASSFKGGLNTEAFF
TRBJ2-1 | TRBV20-1 | CSARDSGRLAAYNEQFF
TRBJ1-2 | TRBV4-1 | CASSQDAGSDGYTF
TRBJ1-5 | TRBV15 | CATSSLIGTRGDQSQHF
TRBJ2-1 | TRBV12-3/TRBV12-4 | CASSAGVEQFF
TRBJ2-7 | TRBV7-2 | CASRSGLAGGEQYF
TRBJ2-1 | TRBV20-1 | CSADRGYNEQFF
TRBJ1-5 | TRBV12-5 | CASGLAGTLNQPQHF
TRBJ1-1 | TRBV11-2 | CASSLVDPVGALNTEAFF
TRBJ2-2 | TRBV18 | CASSPGQVGTGELFF
TRBJ1-2 | TRBV7-2 | CASSFSTALIYGYTF
TRBJ2-1 | TRBV12-3/TRBV12-4 | CASSVLGPTYNEQFF
TRBJ2-5 | TRBV4-1 | CASSQEGEQGEYQETQYF
TRBJ2-7 | TRBV18 | CASSPPGRLDEQYF
TRBJ2-7 | TRBV24-1 | CATSDSRYEQYF
TRBJ1-2 | TRBV6-6 | CANYTGGWGYTF